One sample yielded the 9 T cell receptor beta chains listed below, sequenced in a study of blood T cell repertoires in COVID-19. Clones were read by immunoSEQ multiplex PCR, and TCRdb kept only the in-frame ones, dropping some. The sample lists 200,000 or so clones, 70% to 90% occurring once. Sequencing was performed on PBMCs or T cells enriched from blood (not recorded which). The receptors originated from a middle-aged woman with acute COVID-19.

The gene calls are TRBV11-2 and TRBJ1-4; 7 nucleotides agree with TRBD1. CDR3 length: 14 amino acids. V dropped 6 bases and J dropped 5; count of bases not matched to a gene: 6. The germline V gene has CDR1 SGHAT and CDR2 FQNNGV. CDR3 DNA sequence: TGTGCCAGCAGGCGACAGGGCTCGAATGAAAAACTGTTTTTT. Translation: CASRRQGSNEKLFF.

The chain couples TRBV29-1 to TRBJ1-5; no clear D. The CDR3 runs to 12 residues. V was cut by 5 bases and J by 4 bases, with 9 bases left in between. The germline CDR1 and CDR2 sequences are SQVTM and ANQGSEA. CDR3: CSVTTGNQPQHF. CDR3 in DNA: TGCAGCGTTACGACGGGGAATCAGCCCCAGCATTTT.

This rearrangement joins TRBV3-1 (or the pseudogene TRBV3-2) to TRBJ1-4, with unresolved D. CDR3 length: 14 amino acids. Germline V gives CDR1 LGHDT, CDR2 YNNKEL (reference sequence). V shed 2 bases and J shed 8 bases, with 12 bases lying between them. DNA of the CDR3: TGTGCCAGCAGCCAAAACTCTTTTCGAGAAAAACTGTTTTTT. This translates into CASSQNSFREKLFF.

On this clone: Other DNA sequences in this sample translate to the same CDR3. Here the CDR3 DNA reads TGTGCCAGCAGTTCCTCCAGGGGCAATCAGCCCCAGCATTTT. It is translated as CASSSSRGNQPQHF. The rearrangement links TRBV27 to TRBJ1-5, with D perhaps matching TRBD1 (5 bases). With 4 bases removed from V and 2 bases from J, the gap between germline ends came to 9 bases. From germline, CDR1 is MNHEY and CDR2 SMNVEV (reference sequence). There are 14 residues in the CDR3.

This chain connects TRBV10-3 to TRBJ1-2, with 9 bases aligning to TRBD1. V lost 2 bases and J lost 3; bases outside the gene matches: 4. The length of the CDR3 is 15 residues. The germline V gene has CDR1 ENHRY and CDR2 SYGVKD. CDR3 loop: CAISERDRGDYGYTF. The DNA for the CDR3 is TGTGCCATCAGTGAGCGCGACAGGGGGGACTATGGCTACACCTTC.

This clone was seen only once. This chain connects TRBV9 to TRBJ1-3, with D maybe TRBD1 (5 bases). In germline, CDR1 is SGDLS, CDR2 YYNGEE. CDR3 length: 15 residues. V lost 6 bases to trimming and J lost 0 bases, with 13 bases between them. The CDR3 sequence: CASTSAGGSGNTIYF. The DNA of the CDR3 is TGTGCCAGCACCTCTGCCGGGGGCTCTGGAAACACCATATATTTT.

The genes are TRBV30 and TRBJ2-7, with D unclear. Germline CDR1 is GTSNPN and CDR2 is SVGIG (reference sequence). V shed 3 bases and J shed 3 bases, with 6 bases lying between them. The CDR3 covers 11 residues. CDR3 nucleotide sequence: TGTGCCTGGAGCAGTAACTACGAGCAGTACGTC. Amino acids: CAWSSNYEQYV.

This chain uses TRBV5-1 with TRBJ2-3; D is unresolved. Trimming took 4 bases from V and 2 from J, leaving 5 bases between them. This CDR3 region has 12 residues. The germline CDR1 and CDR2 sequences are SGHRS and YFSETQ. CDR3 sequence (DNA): TGCGCCAGCAGCATTTACACAGATACGCAGTATTTT. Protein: CASSIYTDTQYF.

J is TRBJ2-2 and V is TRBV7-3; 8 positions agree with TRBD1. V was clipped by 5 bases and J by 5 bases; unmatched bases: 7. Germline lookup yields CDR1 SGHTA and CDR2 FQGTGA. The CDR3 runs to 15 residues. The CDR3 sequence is CASSRGQVLTGELFF. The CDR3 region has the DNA TGTGCCAGCAGCCGGGGACAGGTTCTTACCGGGGAGCTGTTTTTT.